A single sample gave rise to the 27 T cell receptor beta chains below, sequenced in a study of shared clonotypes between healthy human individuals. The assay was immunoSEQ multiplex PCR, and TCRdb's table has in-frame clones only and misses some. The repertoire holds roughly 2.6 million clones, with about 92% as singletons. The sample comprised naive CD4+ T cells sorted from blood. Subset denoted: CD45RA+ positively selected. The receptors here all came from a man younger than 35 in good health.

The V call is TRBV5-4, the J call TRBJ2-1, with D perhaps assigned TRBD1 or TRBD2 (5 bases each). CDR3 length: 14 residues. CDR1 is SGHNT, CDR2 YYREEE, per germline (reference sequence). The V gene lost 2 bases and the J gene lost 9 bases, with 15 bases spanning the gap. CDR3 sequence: CASSFRGVISEQFF. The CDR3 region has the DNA TGTGCCAGCAGCTTTCGAGGGGTAATTAGTGAGCAGTTCTTC.

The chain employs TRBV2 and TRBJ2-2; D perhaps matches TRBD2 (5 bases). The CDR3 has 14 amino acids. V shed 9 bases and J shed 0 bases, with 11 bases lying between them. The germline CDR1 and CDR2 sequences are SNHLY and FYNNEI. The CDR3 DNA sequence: TGTGCCAGTACGGGGTTCGCGAACACCGGGGAGCTGTTTTTT. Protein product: CASTGFANTGELFF.

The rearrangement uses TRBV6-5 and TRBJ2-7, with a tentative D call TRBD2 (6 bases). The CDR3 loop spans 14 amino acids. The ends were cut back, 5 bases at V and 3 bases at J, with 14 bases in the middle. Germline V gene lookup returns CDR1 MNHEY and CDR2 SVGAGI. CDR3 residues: CASSIRDSSYEQYF. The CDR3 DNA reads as TGTGCCAGCAGTATCCGGGACTCGAGCTACGAGCAGTACTTC.

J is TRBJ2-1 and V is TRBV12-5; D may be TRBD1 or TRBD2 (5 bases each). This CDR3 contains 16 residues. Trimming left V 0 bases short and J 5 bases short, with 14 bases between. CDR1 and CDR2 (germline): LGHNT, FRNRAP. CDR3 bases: TGTGCTAGTGGTTTGGTAAGGGGACCCATAGACAATGAGCAGTTCTTC. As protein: CASGLVRGPIDNEQFF.

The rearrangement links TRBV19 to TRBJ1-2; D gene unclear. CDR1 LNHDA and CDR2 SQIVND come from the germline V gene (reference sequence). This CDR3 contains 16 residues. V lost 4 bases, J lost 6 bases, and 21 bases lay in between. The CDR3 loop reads CASSKLGDKKENGYTF. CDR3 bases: TGTGCCAGTAGTAAGCTAGGCGATAAAAAAGAAAATGGCTACACCTTC.

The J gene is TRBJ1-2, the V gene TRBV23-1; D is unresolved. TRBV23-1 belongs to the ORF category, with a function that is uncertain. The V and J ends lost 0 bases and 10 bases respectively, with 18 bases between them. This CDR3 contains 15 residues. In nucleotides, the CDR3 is TGCGCCAGCAGTCAATCTAAGGGAAGACCTCCTAACTACACCTTC. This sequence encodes CASSQSKGRPPNYTF.

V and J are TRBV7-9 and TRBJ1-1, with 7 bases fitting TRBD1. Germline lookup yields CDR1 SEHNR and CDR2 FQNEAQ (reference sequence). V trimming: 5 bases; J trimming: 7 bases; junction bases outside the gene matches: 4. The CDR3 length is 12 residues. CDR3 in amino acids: CASSPRTGEAFF. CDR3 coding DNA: TGTGCCAGCAGCCCAAGGACAGGTGAAGCTTTCTTT.

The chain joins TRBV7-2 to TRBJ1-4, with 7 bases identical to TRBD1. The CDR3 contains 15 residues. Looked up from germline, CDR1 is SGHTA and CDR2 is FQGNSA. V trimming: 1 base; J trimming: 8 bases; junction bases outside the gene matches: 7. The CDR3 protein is CASSLGGGTGEKLFF. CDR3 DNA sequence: TGTGCCAGCAGCTTAGGAGGGGGCACCGGGGAAAAACTGTTTTTT.

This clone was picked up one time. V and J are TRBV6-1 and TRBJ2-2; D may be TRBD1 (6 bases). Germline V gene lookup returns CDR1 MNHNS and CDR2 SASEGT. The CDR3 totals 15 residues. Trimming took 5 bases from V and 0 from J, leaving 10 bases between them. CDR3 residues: CASSQTGTNTGELFF. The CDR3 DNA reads TGTGCCAGCAGTCAGACAGGAACGAACACCGGGGAGCTGTTTTTT.

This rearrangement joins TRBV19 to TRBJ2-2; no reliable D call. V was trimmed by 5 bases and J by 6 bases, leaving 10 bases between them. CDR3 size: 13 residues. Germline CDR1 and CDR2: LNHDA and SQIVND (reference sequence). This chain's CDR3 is CASSAFGAGELFF. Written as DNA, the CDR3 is TGTGCCAGTAGTGCCTTCGGTGCCGGGGAGCTGTTTTTT.

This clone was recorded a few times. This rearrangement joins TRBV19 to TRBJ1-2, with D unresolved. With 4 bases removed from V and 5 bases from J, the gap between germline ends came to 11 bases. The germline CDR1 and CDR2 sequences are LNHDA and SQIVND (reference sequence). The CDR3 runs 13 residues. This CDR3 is CASSKDGPYGYTF. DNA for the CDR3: TGTGCCAGTAGTAAGGACGGACCGTATGGCTACACCTTC.

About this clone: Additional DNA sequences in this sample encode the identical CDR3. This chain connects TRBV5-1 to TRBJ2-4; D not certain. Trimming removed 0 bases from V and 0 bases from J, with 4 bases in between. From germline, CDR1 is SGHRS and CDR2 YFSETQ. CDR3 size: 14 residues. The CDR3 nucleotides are TGCGCCAGCAGCTTGGGGGTAGCCAAAAACATTCAGTACTTC. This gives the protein CASSLGVAKNIQYF.

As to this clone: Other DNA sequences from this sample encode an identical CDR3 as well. Written as DNA, the CDR3 is TGTGCCAGCACTAGCTCCTACGAGCAGTACTTC. This codes for CASTSSYEQYF. The rearrangement links TRBV28 to TRBJ2-7, with D uncertain. The germline V gene has CDR1 MDHEN and CDR2 SYDVKM. The ends were cut back, 7 bases at V and 0 bases at J, with 4 bases in the middle. This CDR3 is built from 11 residues.

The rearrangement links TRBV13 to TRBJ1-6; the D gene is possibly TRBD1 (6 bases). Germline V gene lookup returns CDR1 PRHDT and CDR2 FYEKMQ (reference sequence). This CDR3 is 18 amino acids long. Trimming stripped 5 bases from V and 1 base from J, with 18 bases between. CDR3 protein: CASSRGGTISSYNSPLHF. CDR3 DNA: TGTGCCAGCAGCCGGGGCGGGACAATTAGTTCCTATAATTCACCCCTCCACTTT.

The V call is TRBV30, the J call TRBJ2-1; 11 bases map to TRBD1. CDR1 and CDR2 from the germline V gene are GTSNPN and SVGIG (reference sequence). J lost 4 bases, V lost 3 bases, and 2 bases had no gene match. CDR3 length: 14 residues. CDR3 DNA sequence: TGTGCCTGGAGCGGGACAGGGGGTTACAATGAGCAGTTCTTC. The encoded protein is CAWSGTGGYNEQFF.

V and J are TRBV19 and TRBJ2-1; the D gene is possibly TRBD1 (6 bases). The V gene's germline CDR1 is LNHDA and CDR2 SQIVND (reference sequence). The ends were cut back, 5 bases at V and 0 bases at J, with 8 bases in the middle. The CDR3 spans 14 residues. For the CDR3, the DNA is TGTGCCAGTAGTCCGGACAGCTCCTACAATGAGCAGTTCTTC. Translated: CASSPDSSYNEQFF.

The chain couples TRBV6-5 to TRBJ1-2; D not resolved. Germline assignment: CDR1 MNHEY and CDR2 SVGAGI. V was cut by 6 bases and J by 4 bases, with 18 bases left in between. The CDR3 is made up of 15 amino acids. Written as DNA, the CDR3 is TGTGCCAGCAGCCCCGGAGGGTCACAGACCTATGGCTACACCTTC. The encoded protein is CASSPGGSQTYGYTF.

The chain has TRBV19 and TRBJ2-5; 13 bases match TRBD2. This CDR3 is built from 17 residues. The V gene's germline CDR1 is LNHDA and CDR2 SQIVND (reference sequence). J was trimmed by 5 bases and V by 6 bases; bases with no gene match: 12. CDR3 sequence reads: CASRLQGLAGVQETQYF. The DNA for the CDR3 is TGTGCCAGTAGGCTTCAAGGACTAGCGGGGGTTCAGGAGACCCAGTACTTC.

The CDR3 reads CASSQALGGGSYEQYF. DNA of the CDR3: TGCGCCAGCAGCCAAGCCCTGGGAGGGGGCTCCTACGAGCAGTACTTC. J is TRBJ2-7 and V is TRBV4-3; a possible D gene is TRBD2 (7 bases). V lost 1 base, J lost 0 bases, and 13 bases lay in between. The CDR3 has 16 amino acids. CDR1 and CDR2 from the germline V gene are LGHNA and YSLEER.

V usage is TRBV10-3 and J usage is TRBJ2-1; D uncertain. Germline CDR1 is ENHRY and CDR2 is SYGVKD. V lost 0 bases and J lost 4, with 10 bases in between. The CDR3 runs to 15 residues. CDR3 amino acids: CAISESTPNYNEQFF. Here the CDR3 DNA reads TGTGCCATCAGTGAGTCGACTCCCAATTACAATGAGCAGTTCTTC.

As DNA, the CDR3 is TGTGCCAGCAGGCAGGGACAGGCGGGTCAGCCCCAGCATTTT. Its protein is CASRQGQAGQPQHF. V gene TRBV2 combines with J gene TRBJ1-5, with 8 nucleotides matching TRBD1. Trimming at V came to 6 bases and at J to 6 bases, leaving 7 bases not matched to a gene. The CDR3 is made up of 14 amino acids. Germline assignment: CDR1 SNHLY and CDR2 FYNNEI.

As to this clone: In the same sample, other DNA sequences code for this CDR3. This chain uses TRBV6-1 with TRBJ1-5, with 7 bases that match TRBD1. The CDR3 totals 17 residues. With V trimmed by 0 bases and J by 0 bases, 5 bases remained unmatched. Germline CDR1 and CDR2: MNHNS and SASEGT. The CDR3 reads CASSEAGGTASNQPQHF. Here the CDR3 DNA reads TGTGCCAGCAGTGAAGCTGGGGGGACAGCTAGCAATCAGCCCCAGCATTTT.

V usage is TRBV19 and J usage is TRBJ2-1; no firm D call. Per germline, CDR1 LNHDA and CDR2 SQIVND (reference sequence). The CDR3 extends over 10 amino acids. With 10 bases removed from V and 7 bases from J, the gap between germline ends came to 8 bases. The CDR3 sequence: CATRENEQFF. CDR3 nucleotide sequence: TGTGCCACGCGAGAGAATGAGCAGTTCTTC.

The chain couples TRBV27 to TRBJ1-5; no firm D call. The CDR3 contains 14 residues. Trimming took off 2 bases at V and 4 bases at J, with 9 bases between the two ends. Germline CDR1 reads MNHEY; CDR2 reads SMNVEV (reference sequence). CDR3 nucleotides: TGTGCCAGCAGTTTAAACGGGTTAAATCAGCCCCAGCATTTT. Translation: CASSLNGLNQPQHF.

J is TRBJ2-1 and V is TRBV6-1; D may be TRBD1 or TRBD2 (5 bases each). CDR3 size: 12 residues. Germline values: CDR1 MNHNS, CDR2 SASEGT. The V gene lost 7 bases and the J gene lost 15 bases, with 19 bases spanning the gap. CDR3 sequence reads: CASTEGPLRLFF. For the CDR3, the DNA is TGTGCCAGCACCGAGGGACCCTTACGGCTGTTCTTC.

DNA for the CDR3: TGTGCCAGCAGCATGCAGGGGGCTCTCTCTGGAAACACCATATATTTT. Encoded protein: CASSMQGALSGNTIYF. The V gene is TRBV5-6, the J gene TRBJ1-3; the match to TRBD1 covers 8 bases. The CDR3 totals 16 residues. The V and J ends lost 4 bases and 0 bases, in that order; junction bases with no gene match: 6. Germline loops: CDR1 SGHDT, CDR2 YYEEEE.

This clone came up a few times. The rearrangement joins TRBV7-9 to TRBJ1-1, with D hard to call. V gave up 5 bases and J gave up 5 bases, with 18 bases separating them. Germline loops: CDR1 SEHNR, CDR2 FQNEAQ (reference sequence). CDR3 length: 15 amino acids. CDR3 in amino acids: CASSIKLAAGTEAFF. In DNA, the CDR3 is TGTGCCAGCAGCATAAAACTGGCGGCGGGGACTGAAGCTTTCTTT.